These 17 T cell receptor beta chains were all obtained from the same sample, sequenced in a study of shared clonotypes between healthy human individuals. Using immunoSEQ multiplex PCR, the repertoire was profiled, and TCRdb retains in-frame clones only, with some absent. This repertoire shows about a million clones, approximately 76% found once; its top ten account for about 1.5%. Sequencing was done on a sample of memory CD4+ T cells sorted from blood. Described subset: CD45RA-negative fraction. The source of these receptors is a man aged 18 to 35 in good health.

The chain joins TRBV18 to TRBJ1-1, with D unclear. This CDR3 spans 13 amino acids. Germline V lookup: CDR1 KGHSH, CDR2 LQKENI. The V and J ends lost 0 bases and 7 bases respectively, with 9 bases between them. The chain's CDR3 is CASSPPFRNEAFF. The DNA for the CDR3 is TGTGCCAGCTCACCACCGTTCAGGAATGAAGCTTTCTTT.

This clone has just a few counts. CDR3 amino acids: CATMTGNPNQPQHF. The CDR3 DNA sequence: TGTGCCACCATGACAGGGAATCCCAATCAGCCCCAGCATTTT. The gene calls are TRBV6-1 and TRBJ1-5, with 7 bases that match TRBD1. CDR1 and CDR2 (germline): MNHNS, SASEGT. The CDR3 length is 14 residues. The ends lost 10 bases at V and 3 bases at J; junction bases unmatched: 9.

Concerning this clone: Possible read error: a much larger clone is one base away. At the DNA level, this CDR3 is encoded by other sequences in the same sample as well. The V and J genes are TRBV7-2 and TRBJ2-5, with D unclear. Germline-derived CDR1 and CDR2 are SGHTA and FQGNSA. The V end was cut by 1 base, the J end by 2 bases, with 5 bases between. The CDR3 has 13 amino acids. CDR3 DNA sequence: TGTGCCAGCAGCTTAGGCCAGCAAGAGACCCAGTACTTC. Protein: CASSLGQQETQYF.

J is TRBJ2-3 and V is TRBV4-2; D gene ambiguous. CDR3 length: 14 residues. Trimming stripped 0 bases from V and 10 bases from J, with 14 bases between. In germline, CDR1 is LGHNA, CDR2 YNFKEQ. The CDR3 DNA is TGTGCCAGCAGCCAAGATAGGGTAGTACGAGCGCAGTATTTT. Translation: CASSQDRVVRAQYF.

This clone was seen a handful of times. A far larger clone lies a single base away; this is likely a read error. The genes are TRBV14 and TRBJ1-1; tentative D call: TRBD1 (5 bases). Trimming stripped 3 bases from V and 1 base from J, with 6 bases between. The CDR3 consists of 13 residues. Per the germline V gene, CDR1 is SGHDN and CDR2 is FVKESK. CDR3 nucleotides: TGTGCCAGCAGCCAGGGGGGGAACACTGAAGCTTTCTTT. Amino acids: CASSQGGNTEAFF.

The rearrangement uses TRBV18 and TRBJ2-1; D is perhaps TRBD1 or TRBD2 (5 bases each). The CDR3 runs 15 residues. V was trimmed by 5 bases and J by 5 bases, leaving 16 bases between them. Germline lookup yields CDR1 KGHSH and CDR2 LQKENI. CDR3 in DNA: TGTGCCAGCTCAATGGGGGAGAATATAAACAATGAGCAGTTCTTC. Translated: CASSMGENINNEQFF.

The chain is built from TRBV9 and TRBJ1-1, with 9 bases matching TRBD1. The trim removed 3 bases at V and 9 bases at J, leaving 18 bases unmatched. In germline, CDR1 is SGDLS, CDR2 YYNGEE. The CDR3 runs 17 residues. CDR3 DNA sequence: TGTGCCAGCAGCGCGGGACAGGGCGTGGAAACTTCAATCAAAGCTTTCTTT. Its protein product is CASSAGQGVETSIKAFF.

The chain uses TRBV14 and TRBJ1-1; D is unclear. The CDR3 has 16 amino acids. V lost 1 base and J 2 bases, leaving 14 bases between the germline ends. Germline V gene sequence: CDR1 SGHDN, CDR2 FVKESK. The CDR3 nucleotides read TGTGCCAGCAGCCAAGTAGTACGGGCCGGAAACACTGAAGCTTTCTTT. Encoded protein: CASSQVVRAGNTEAFF.

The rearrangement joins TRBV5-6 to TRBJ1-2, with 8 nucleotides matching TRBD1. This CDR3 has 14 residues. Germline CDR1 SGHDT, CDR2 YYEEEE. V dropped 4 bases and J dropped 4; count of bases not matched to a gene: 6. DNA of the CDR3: TGTGCCAGCAGCGCTCTACAGGGGGGCTATGGCTACACCTTC. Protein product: CASSALQGGYGYTF.

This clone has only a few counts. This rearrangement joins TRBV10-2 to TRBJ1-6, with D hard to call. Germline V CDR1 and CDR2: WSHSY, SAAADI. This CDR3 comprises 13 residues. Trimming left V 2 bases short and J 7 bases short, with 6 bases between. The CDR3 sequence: CASSEQQNSPLHF. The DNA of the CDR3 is TGCGCCAGCAGTGAGCAACAGAATTCACCCCTCCACTTT.

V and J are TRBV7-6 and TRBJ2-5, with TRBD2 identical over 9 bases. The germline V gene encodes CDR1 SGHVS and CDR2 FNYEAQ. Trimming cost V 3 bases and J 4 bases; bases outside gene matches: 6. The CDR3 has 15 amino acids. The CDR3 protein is CASSFSGRKGETQYF. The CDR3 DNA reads TGTGCCAGCAGCTTTAGCGGGAGAAAGGGAGAGACCCAGTACTTC.

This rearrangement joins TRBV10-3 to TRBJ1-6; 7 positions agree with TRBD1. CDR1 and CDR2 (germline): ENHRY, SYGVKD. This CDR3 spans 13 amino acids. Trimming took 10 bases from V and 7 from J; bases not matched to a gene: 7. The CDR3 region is CATHRDRNSPLHF. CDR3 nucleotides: TGTGCCACGCACCGGGACAGAAATTCACCCCTCCACTTT.

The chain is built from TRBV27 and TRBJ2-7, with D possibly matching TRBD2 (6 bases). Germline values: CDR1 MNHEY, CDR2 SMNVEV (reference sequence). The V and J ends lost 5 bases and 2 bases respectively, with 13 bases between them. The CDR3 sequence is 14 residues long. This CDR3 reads CASSRGTVTYEQYF. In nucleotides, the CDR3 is TGTGCCAGCAGTCGTGGGACTGTAACCTACGAGCAGTACTTC.

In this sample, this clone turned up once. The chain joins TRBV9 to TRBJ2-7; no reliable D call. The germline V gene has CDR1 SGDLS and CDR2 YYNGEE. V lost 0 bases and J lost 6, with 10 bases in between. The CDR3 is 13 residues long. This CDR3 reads CASSVGAKSEQYF. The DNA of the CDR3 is TGTGCCAGCAGCGTAGGTGCTAAATCCGAGCAGTACTTC.

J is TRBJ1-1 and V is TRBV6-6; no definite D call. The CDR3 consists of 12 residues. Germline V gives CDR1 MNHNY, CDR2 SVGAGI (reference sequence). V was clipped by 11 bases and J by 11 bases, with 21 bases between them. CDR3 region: CAGGDTPGKAFF. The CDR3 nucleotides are TGTGCCGGAGGAGACACCCCGGGGAAGGCTTTCTTT.

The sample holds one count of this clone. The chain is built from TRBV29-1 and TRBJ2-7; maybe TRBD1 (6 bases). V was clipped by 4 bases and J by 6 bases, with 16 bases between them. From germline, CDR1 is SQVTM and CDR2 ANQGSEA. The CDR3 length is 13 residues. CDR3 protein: CSVVVLEGGEQYF. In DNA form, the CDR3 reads TGCAGCGTTGTTGTTTTAGAAGGGGGCGAGCAGTACTTC.

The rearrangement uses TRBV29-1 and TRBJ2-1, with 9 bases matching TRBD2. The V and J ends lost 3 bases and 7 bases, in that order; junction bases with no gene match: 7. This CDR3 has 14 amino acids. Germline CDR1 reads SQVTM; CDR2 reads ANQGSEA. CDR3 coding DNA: TGCAGCGTTGATGGGCTAGCGGGAAAAAATGAGCAGTTCTTC. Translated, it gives CSVDGLAGKNEQFF.